The rows below give T cell receptor beta chains drawn from one sample of a study of PD-1 blockade in mismatch repair-deficient tumors. The assay was immunoSEQ multiplex PCR, and TCRdb's table has in-frame clones only and misses some. Of 38,000 or so clones listed, roughly 81% are singletons. The sequenced sample was peripheral blood, obtained 76 weeks after starting pembrolizumab. The source of these receptors is an adult with mismatch repair-deficient cancer. Both conserved end residues are part of each CDR3. The order of the fields is J gene, CDR3 length, D gene, V gene, clone size, CDR3 protein, CDR3 DNA. D genes are given only for firm matches. A row's size may be missing; if present it is once, few, many or a size class.

>TRBJ2-7|13|.|TRBV27|few
CASSPRWPYEQYF
TGTGCCAGCAGTCCCCGCTGGCCCTACGAGCAGTACTTC
>TRBJ2-2|15|.|TRBV5-1|.
CASRTGTKNTGELFF
TGCGCCAGCAGGACCGGGACAAAGAACACCGGGGAGCTGTTTTTT
>TRBJ2-7|14|TRBD1|TRBV7-3|.
CASSSFQGAYEQYF
TGTGCCAGCAGCTCCTTTCAGGGGGCCTACGAGCAGTACTTC
>TRBJ1-2|13|.|TRBV27|once
CASSPRATIGYTF
TGTGCCAGCAGCCCGCGGGCTACGATCGGCTACACCTTC
>TRBJ1-1|15|TRBD1|TRBV7-9|.
CASSPRQGLNTEAFF
TGTGCCAGCAGCCCTAGACAGGGATTAAACACTGAAGCTTTCTTT
>TRBJ2-7|14|TRBD1|TRBV15|.
CATSLGQGSYEQYF
TGTGCCACCAGCCTAGGACAGGGATCCTACGAGCAGTACTTC
>TRBJ2-3|13|.|TRBV27|.
CASSYLRTDTQYF
TGTGCCAGCAGTTACCTTCGCACAGATACGCAGTATTTT
>TRBJ2-5|14|.|TRBV6-5|.
CASSYGTPYETQYF
TGTGCCAGCAGTTACGGGACCCCCTACGAGACCCAGTACTTC
>TRBJ1-5|15|.|TRBV15|.
CATSSGTQSHQPQHF
TGTGCCACCAGCAGCGGAACCCAGTCCCATCAGCCCCAGCATTTT
>TRBJ2-2|18|.|TRBV5-1|.
CASSLYGSEAANTGELFF
TGCGCCAGCAGCCTATACGGTTCGGAAGCCGCGAACACCGGGGAGCTGTTTTTT
>TRBJ2-7|14|TRBD1|TRBV6-5|.
CASSQRQGTYEQYF
TGTGCCAGCAGCCAGAGACAGGGGACCTACGAGCAGTACTTC
>TRBJ2-2|14|.|TRBV30|.
CAGRGASNTGELFF
TGTGCCGGGAGGGGGGCCTCGAACACCGGGGAGCTGTTTTTT
>TRBJ2-7|12|.|TRBV6-5|.
CATETESYEQYF
TGTGCCACCGAAACAGAGTCCTACGAGCAGTACTTC
>TRBJ1-2|15|.|TRBV28|.
CASSPYSGGAYGYTF
TGTGCCAGCAGTCCATATTCGGGGGGGGCCTATGGCTACACCTTC
>TRBJ2-3|15|TRBD2|TRBV11-3|.
CASSLSAGFTDTQYF
TGTGCCAGCAGCTTATCAGCGGGGTTCACAGATACGCAGTATTTT
>TRBJ1-2|12|.|TRBV6-1|.
CASKGPLGGYTF
TGTGCCAGCAAGGGCCCCTTGGGTGGCTACACCTTC
>TRBJ1-3|15|.|TRBV25-1|.
CASSERRFSGNTIYF
TGTGCCAGCAGTGAAAGACGGTTCTCTGGAAACACCATATATTTT
>TRBJ1-5|13|.|TRBV10-3|.
CRRDGDEDQPQHF
TGTCGTAGAGACGGGGATGAGGATCAGCCCCAGCATTTT
>TRBJ1-3|18|.|TRBV19|.
CASSTLSAWSLSGNTIYF
TGTGCCAGTAGTACTCTAAGCGCTTGGAGCCTCTCTGGAAACACCATATATTTT
>TRBJ2-1|14|TRBD2|TRBV5-1|.
CASSLELAGVEQFF
TGCGCCAGCAGCTTGGAACTAGCGGGAGTCGAGCAGTTCTTC
>TRBJ2-1|14|.|TRBV6-5|few
CASSREAAGHEQFF
TGTGCCAGCAGTCGTGAAGCTGCCGGTCATGAGCAGTTCTTC
>TRBJ1-2|16|.|TRBV28|.
CASTPPPGRGNYGYTF
TGTGCCAGCACCCCTCCGCCCGGGAGAGGAAACTATGGCTACACCTTC
>TRBJ1-2|14|.|TRBV6-4|.
CASSPSGRDYGYTF
TGTGCCAGCAGTCCCTCCGGACGGGACTATGGCTACACCTTC
>TRBJ1-1|13|.|TRBV7-7|.
CASSSQLNTEAFF
TGTGCTAGCAGCTCCCAACTGAACACTGAAGCTTTCTTT
>TRBJ2-5|14|.|TRBV5-8|.
CASSKGLIQETQYF
TGTGCCAGCAGTAAGGGCCTCATTCAAGAGACCCAGTACTTC
>TRBJ2-1|14|TRBD1|TRBV5-1|.
CASSLNQGDNEQFF
TGCGCCAGCAGCTTGAATCAGGGGGACAATGAGCAGTTCTTC
>TRBJ2-1|13|.|TRBV27|.
CASSLGSYNEQFF
TGTGCCAGCAGTCTAGGGTCATACAATGAGCAGTTCTTC
>TRBJ2-2|14|.|TRBV11-2|.
CASSSWARVGELFF
TGTGCCAGCAGTTCCTGGGCGAGGGTAGGGGAGCTGTTTTTT
>TRBJ1-1|12|.|TRBV18|.
CASSPRSTEAFF
TGTGCCAGCTCACCGCGGAGCACTGAAGCTTTCTTT
>TRBJ2-5|15|.|TRBV5-1|.
CASSREKTRQETQYF
TGCGCCAGCAGCAGAGAAAAGACCAGGCAAGAGACCCAGTACTTC
>TRBJ2-7|13|.|TRBV30|.
CAWSRGGSYEQYF
TGTGCCTGGAGTAGGGGGGGCTCCTACGAGCAGTACTTC
>TRBJ2-2|12|.|TRBV30|.
CAWSVPGGELFF
TGTGCCTGGAGTGTACCGGGCGGGGAGCTGTTTTTT
>TRBJ1-5|15|.|TRBV4-1|.
CASSQDQRVWQPQHF
TGCGCCAGCAGCCAAGATCAGAGGGTTTGGCAGCCCCAGCATTTT
>TRBJ2-5|12|.|TRBV7-2|.
CASSRARETQYF
TGTGCCAGCAGCCGGGCTCGGGAGACCCAGTACTTC
>TRBJ2-5|13|TRBD2|TRBV27|.
CASSLSGGETQYF
TGTGCCAGCAGTTTATCGGGGGGGGAGACCCAGTACTTC
>TRBJ2-7|15|.|TRBV6-5|.
CASNKRTDKSYEQYF
TGTGCCAGCAATAAAAGGACGGATAAATCCTACGAGCAGTACTTC
>TRBJ1-2|16|.|TRBV11-3|.
CASSSGVGTVNYGYTF
TGTGCCAGCAGTTCAGGAGTGGGTACAGTAAACTATGGCTACACCTTC